One sample yielded the 26 T cell receptor beta chains listed below, sequenced in a study of beta chain features in type 1 diabetes. cDNA synthesis used the whole RNA isolate, giving expressed TCRB sequences. The repertoire was sequenced with immunoSEQ multiplex PCR; TCRdb's copy has only in-frame clones and lacks some. This sample yields more than 300,000 clones, of which around 8% are seen a single time; 0.44% belongs to the top ten. The sequencing input was central memory CD4+ T cells from blood. The source is a woman under 30 in good health.

The chain employs TRBV6-6 and TRBJ2-1, with TRBD2 matching over 7 bases. This CDR3 is built from 16 residues. Germline values: CDR1 MNHNY, CDR2 SVGAGI (reference sequence). Trimming removed 5 bases from V and 6 bases from J; junction bases left unmatched: 13. CDR3 sequence: CASSRTRNFVLNEQFF. The CDR3 region has the DNA TGTGCCAGCAGTAGGACTAGGAACTTCGTACTCAATGAGCAGTTCTTC.

V usage is TRBV28 and J usage is TRBJ2-7; possibly TRBD2 for D (5 bases). Trimming removed 1 base from V and 2 bases from J, with 15 bases in between. Germline assignment: CDR1 MDHEN and CDR2 SYDVKM. The CDR3 has 16 amino acids. The CDR3 sequence: CASSLSPDWTTYEQYF. The CDR3 DNA follows: TGTGCCAGCAGTTTATCTCCGGACTGGACCACCTACGAGCAGTACTTC. Complete variable domain (other parts from reference TRBV28 and TRBJ2-7): DVKVTQSSRYLVKRTGEKVFLECVQDMDHENMFWYRQDPGLGLRLIYFSYDVKMKEKGDIPEGYSVSREKKERFSLILESASTNQTSMYLCASSLSPDWTTYEQYFGPGTRLTVT.

This clone has just a few counts. The V call is TRBV7-9, the J call TRBJ1-1; 8 bases agree with TRBD1. The germline V gene encodes CDR1 SEHNR and CDR2 FQNEAQ (reference sequence). This CDR3 is built from 14 residues. Germline trimming cut 6 bases from V and 4 bases from J; bases unmatched to any gene: 7. This chain's CDR3 is CASRGQGESTEAFF. The DNA for the CDR3 is TGTGCCAGCAGAGGACAGGGAGAAAGCACTGAAGCTTTCTTT.

Note on this clone: This may arise from a read error, as a much more abundant clone is one base away. J is TRBJ2-1 and V is TRBV9; 12 positions agree with TRBD2. Germline V gives CDR1 SGDLS, CDR2 YYNGEE. This CDR3 is built from 17 residues. V lost 0 bases to trimming and J lost 4 bases; unmatched junction nucleotides: 5. DNA for the CDR3: TGTGCCAGCAGCGTAGAGCCCGGGACTAGCGGGTACAATGAGCAGTTCTTC. Translating it yields CASSVEPGTSGYNEQFF.

This chain links TRBV27 with TRBJ2-3; no clear D. V lost 6 bases and J 0 bases, leaving 10 bases between the germline ends. Germline CDR1 is MNHEY and CDR2 is SMNVEV (reference sequence). The CDR3 is 14 residues long. The DNA for the CDR3 is TGTGCCAGCAGCCTTACCCCTAGCACAGATACGCAGTATTTT. The encoded protein is CASSLTPSTDTQYF.

This chain joins TRBV5-1 and TRBJ2-1; TRBD1 agrees at 8 bases. The CDR3 covers 16 residues. Germline CDR1 reads SGHRS; CDR2 reads YFSETQ. The ends lost 4 bases at V and 5 bases at J; junction bases unmatched: 11. The CDR3: CASSRGQGAGDNEQFF. The CDR3 coding sequence is TGCGCCAGCAGCCGGGGGCAGGGGGCTGGGGACAATGAGCAGTTCTTC.

The V and J genes are TRBV14 and TRBJ2-7; D is ambiguous. The CDR3 length is 13 residues. Trimming removed 3 bases at V and 3 bases at J, with 9 bases between. From germline, CDR1 is SGHDN and CDR2 FVKESK. The chain's CDR3 is CASSQGNIYEQYF. The CDR3 DNA reads as TGTGCCAGCAGCCAGGGGAACATCTACGAGCAGTACTTC.

This clone appeared many times. This sequence joins TRBV5-4 and TRBJ2-1, with D possibly TRBD1 on 6 matching bases. Germline V CDR1 and CDR2: SGHNT, YYREEE (reference sequence). This CDR3 comprises 14 residues. The V end lost 3 bases, the J end lost 8 bases, and 15 bases lay between the germline ends. Here the CDR3 reads CASSSQGRGDEQFF. The DNA for the CDR3 is TGTGCCAGCAGCTCCCAGGGGAGAGGCGATGAGCAGTTCTTC.

This clone was seen repeatedly, ten times or more. The chain carries TRBV6-1 and TRBJ1-5; D is possibly TRBD1 (5 bases). CDR3 length: 14 residues. V dropped 8 bases and J dropped 1 base, with 12 bases sitting between them. Germline V CDR1 and CDR2: MNHNS, SASEGT. This CDR3 is CASRWTMSNQPQHF. The CDR3, as DNA: TGTGCCAGCCGGTGGACAATGAGCAATCAGCCCCAGCATTTT.

The table lists this clone with a few counts. This chain joins TRBV28 and TRBJ1-2; no clear D gene. Per germline, CDR1 MDHEN and CDR2 SYDVKM. V gave up 5 bases and J gave up 3 bases, with 4 bases separating them. This CDR3 has 11 amino acids. The CDR3 DNA reads TGTGCCAGCAGTATGGACTATGGCTACACCTTC. It translates to CASSMDYGYTF.

In DNA, the CDR3 is TGTGCCAGCAGTCCGCCAGGGGCGGCTCAAGCTTTCTTT. Amino acid sequence: CASSPPGAAQAFF. The rearrangement links TRBV27 to TRBJ1-1; possible D gene TRBD1, 6 bases. CDR3 length equals 13 residues. Trimming cost V 5 bases and J 9 bases, with 16 bases left between them. From germline, CDR1 is MNHEY and CDR2 SMNVEV (reference sequence).

The chain's CDR3 is CASSPPWDRGTGYTF. The CDR3 coding sequence is TGTGCCAGCTCACCACCGTGGGACAGGGGAACTGGCTACACCTTC. The chain employs TRBV18 and TRBJ1-2, with TRBD1 matching 10 bases. J gave up 7 bases and V 0 bases, and 5 bases lay outside the gene matches. Germline CDR1 KGHSH, CDR2 LQKENI. The CDR3 length is 15 residues.

The genes are TRBV18 and TRBJ2-7, with D perhaps TRBD2 (6 bases). This CDR3 comprises 15 residues. Looked up from germline, CDR1 is KGHSH and CDR2 is LQKENI. V shed 3 bases and J shed 1 base, with 13 bases lying between them. Here the CDR3 reads CASSPRRDRSYEQYF. CDR3 coding DNA: TGTGCCAGCTCACCGCGGCGGGATCGGTCCTACGAGCAGTACTTC.

The chain uses TRBV28 and TRBJ2-7, with TRBD1 matching over 7 bases. Trimming cost V 4 bases and J 2 bases; bases outside gene matches: 5. This CDR3 has 14 residues. The germline CDR1 and CDR2 sequences are MDHEN and SYDVKM. CDR3 amino acids: CASSSGQQAYEQYF. The DNA for the CDR3 is TGTGCCAGCAGTTCGGGACAGCAAGCCTACGAGCAGTACTTC.

The chain employs TRBV7-9 and TRBJ2-7; TRBD2 matches 9 bases. The germline gives CDR1 SEHNR, CDR2 FQNEAQ (reference sequence). The CDR3 runs to 15 residues. J gave up 7 bases and V 8 bases, and 15 bases lay outside the gene matches. CDR3 bases: TGTGCCAGCTTTGGCGGGGCTAGCGGGACCCAGGAGCAGTACTTC. Protein product: CASFGGASGTQEQYF.

The rearrangement links TRBV2 to TRBJ2-3, with a weak D call TRBD2 (6 bases). V dropped 5 bases and J dropped 3 bases, with 15 bases sitting between them. Per germline, CDR1 SNHLY and CDR2 FYNNEI. The CDR3 spans 15 residues. CDR3 bases: TGTGCCAGCAGTACGACTAGTTCCGATACAGATACGCAGTATTTT. Its protein is CASSTTSSDTDTQYF.

The genes are TRBV28 and TRBJ1-2, with 9 bases fitting TRBD1. Looked up from germline, CDR1 is MDHEN and CDR2 is SYDVKM. Trimming at V came to 5 bases and at J to 4 bases, leaving 11 bases not matched to a gene. The CDR3 totals 16 residues. This CDR3 is CASSNTGTGISYGYTF. The CDR3 coding sequence is TGTGCCAGCAGTAATACCGGGACAGGGATTAGCTATGGCTACACCTTC.

The rearrangement links TRBV5-1 to TRBJ2-1; no definite D call. CDR3 length: 15 amino acids. Germline V lookup: CDR1 SGHRS, CDR2 YFSETQ. Trimming left V 0 bases short and J 6 bases short, with 13 bases between. CDR3 loop: CASSLGGSVVNEQFF. CDR3 in DNA: TGCGCCAGCAGCTTGGGAGGAAGCGTGGTCAATGAGCAGTTCTTC.

The chain has TRBV7-3 and TRBJ2-1, with 8 bases fitting TRBD2. This CDR3 spans 15 amino acids. Germline V gene lookup returns CDR1 SGHTA and CDR2 FQGTGA. Trimming removed 5 bases from V and 0 bases from J; junction bases left unmatched: 3. The CDR3 sequence is CASSVTSGSYNEQFF. Written as DNA, the CDR3 is TGTGCCAGCAGCGTCACTAGCGGCTCCTACAATGAGCAGTTCTTC.

The chain recombines TRBV4-2 with TRBJ1-1; 8 bases map to TRBD1. The CDR3 is 16 amino acids. V was pared by 0 bases and J by 4 bases, with 7 bases of the junction left unmatched. The germline V gene encodes CDR1 LGHNA and CDR2 YNFKEQ. The CDR3 DNA reads TGTGCCAGCAGCCAAGACCCGGGACAGGCGTTCACTGAAGCTTTCTTT. Its translation is CASSQDPGQAFTEAFF.

This clone was seen more than once but under ten times. In nucleotides, the CDR3 is TGTGCCAGCTCCTTGACAGGGTCGGACACTGAAGCTTTCTTT. Translated, it gives CASSLTGSDTEAFF. The V gene is TRBV18, the J gene TRBJ1-1, with 7 bases identical to TRBD1. Trimming took 6 bases from V and 3 from J; bases not matched to a gene: 7. There are 14 residues in the CDR3. Germline V CDR1 and CDR2: KGHSH, LQKENI.

The chain uses TRBV13 and TRBJ2-3, with 8 bases lining up with TRBD1. The V gene end was trimmed by 5 bases and the J gene end by 2 bases; junction bases not matched to a gene: 6. Per germline, CDR1 PRHDT and CDR2 FYEKMQ (reference sequence). The CDR3 has 15 amino acids. The CDR3 spells CASSARTGFTDTQYF. In DNA, the CDR3 is TGTGCCAGCAGCGCCCGGACAGGGTTCACAGATACGCAGTATTTT.

The chain combines TRBV2 with TRBJ2-7, with TRBD2 matching over 9 bases. Germline trimming cut 5 bases from V and 2 bases from J; bases unmatched to any gene: 7. There are 15 residues in the CDR3. Germline-derived CDR1 and CDR2 are SNHLY and FYNNEI. CDR3 sequence reads: CASSSRLAVPYEQYF. The CDR3 bases are TGTGCCAGCAGTTCTCGACTAGCGGTACCCTACGAGCAGTACTTC.

CDR3 protein: CASSRGTSGTDTQYF. CDR3 DNA: TGTGCCAGCAGCAGAGGGACTAGCGGCACAGATACGCAGTATTTT. The chain employs TRBV7-2 and TRBJ2-3; TRBD2 matches at 10 bases. The CDR3 has 15 residues. After removal of 5 bases from V and 1 base from J, the junction contained 3 bases not matched to a gene. CDR1 is SGHTA, CDR2 FQGNSA, per germline.

This clone was seen repeatedly, ten times or more. The chain has TRBV19 and TRBJ2-4; D is unresolved. V was pared by 3 bases and J by 0 bases, with 9 bases between. Germline V lookup: CDR1 LNHDA, CDR2 SQIVND (reference sequence). The CDR3 extends over 15 amino acids. The CDR3 coding sequence is TGTGCCAGTAGTATGGTAAAGATAGCCAAAAACATTCAGTACTTC. It is translated as CASSMVKIAKNIQYF.

The chain joins TRBV5-1 to TRBJ2-2, with unresolved D. CDR3 length equals 15 residues. Germline V gives CDR1 SGHRS, CDR2 YFSETQ. V lost 0 bases to trimming and J lost 0 bases, with 6 bases between them. The CDR3 here is CASSLDGTNTGELFF. The CDR3 DNA is TGCGCCAGCAGCTTGGACGGAACGAACACCGGGGAGCTGTTTTTT.